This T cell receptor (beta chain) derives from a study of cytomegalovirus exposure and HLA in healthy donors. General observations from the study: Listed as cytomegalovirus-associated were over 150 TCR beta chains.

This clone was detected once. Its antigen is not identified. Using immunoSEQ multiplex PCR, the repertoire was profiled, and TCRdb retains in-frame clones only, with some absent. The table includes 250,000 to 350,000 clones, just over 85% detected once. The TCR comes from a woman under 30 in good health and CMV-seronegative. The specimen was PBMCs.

CDR3 DNA: TGTGCCAGCAGCTTACCAAACAATGAGCAGTTCTTC. Translating it yields CASSLPNNEQFF. V is TRBV11-3 and J is TRBJ2-1; D remains unclear. The CDR3 is made up of 12 amino acids. Deletions cut 2 bases from V and 5 bases from J, with 4 bases between. CDR1 and CDR2 (germline): SGHNT, YENEEA.